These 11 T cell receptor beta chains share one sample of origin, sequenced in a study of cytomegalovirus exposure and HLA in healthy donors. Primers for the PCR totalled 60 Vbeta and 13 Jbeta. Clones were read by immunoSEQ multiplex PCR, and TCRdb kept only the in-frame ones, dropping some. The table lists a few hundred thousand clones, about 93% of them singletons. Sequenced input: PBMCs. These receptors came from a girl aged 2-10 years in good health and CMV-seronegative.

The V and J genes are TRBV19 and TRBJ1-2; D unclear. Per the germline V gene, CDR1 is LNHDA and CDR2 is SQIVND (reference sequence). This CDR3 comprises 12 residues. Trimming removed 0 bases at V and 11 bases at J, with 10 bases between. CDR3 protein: CASSIEGQKYTF. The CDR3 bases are TGTGCCAGTAGTATAGAGGGCCAAAAATACACCTTC.

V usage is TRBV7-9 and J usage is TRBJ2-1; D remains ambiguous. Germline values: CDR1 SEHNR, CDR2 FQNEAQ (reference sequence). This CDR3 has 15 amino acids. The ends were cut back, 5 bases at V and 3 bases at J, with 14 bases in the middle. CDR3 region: CASSLHLDSYNEQFF. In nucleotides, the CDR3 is TGTGCCAGCAGCCTCCACCTTGATAGCTACAATGAGCAGTTCTTC. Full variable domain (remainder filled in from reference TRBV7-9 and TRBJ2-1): DTGVSQNPRHKITKRGQNVTFRCDPISEHNRLYWYRQTLGQGPEFLTYFQNEAQLEKSRLLSDRFSAERPKGSFSTLEIQRTEQGDSAMYLCASSLHLDSYNEQFFGPGTRLTVL.

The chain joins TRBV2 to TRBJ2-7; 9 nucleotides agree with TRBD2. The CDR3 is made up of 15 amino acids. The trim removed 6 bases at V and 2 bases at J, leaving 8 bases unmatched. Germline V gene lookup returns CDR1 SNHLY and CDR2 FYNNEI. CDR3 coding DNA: TGTGCCAGCAGCCCTTCCGGGACTAGCCCCTACGAGCAGTACTTC. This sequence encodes CASSPSGTSPYEQYF.

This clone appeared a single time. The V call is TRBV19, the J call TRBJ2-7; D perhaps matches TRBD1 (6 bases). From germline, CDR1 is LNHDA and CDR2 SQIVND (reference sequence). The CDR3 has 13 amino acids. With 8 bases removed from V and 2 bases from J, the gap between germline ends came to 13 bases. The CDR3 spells CASSGAATYEQYF. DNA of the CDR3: TGTGCCAGTTCAGGGGCGGCAACCTACGAGCAGTACTTC. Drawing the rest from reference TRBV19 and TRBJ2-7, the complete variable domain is DGGITQSPKYLFRKEGQNVTLSCEQNLNHDAMYWYRQDPGQGLRLIYYSQIVNDFQKGDIAEGYSVSREKKESFPLTVTSAQKNPTAFYLCASSGAATYEQYFGPGTRLTVT.

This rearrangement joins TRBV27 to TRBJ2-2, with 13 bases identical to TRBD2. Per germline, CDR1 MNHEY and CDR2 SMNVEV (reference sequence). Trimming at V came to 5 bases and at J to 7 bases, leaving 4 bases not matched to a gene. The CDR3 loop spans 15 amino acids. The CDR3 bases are TGTGCCAGCAGTCCGTGGACTAGCGGGAGCGGGGAGCTGTTTTTT. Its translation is CASSPWTSGSGELFF.

The CDR3 here is CASSLSQGADSPLHF. The CDR3 coding sequence is TGTGCCAGCAGTTTATCACAGGGGGCTGATTCACCCCTCCACTTT. The chain couples TRBV27 to TRBJ1-6; TRBD1 matches 9 bases. The germline CDR1 and CDR2 sequences are MNHEY and SMNVEV (reference sequence). V shed 0 bases, J shed 8 bases, and the junction held 2 bases outside the gene matches. This CDR3 region has 15 residues.

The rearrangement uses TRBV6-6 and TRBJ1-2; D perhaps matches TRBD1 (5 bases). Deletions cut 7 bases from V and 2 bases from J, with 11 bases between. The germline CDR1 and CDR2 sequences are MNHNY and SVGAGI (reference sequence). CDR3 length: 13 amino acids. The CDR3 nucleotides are TGTGCCAGCACCAAGACAGTCAACTATGGCTACACCTTC. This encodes CASTKTVNYGYTF.

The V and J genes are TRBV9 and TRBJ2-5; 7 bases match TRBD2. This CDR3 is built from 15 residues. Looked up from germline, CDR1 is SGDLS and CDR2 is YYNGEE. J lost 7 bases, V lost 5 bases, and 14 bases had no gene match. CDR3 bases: TGTGCCAGCAGTGCTAGCGATGGGGGAGGGTGGACCCAGTACTTC. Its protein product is CASSASDGGGWTQYF. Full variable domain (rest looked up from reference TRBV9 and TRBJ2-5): DSGVTQTPKHLITATGQRVTLRCSPRSGDLSVYWYQQSLDQGLQFLIQYYNGEERAKGNILERFSAQQFPDLHSELNLSSLELGDSALYFCASSASDGGGWTQYFGPGTRLLVL.

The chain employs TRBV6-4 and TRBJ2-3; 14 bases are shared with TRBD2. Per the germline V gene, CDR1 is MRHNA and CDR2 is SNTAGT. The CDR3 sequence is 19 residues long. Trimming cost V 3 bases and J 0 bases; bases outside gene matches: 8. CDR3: CASSDVGLAGGPSTDTQYF. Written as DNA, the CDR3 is TGTGCCAGCAGTGATGTAGGACTAGCGGGAGGCCCTAGCACAGATACGCAGTATTTT.

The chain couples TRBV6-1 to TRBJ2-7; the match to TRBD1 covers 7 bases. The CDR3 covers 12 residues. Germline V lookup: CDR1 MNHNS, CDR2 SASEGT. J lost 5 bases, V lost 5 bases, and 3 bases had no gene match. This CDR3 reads CASSSTGDEQYF. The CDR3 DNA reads TGTGCCAGCAGTTCAACAGGGGACGAGCAGTACTTC.

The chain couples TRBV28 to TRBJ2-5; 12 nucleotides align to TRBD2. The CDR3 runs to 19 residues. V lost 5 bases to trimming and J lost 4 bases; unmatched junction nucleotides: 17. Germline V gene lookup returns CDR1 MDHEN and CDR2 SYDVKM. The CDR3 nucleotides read TGTGCCAGCAGTGGAATGCTAGCGGGGGGGTATCTAACCGGAGAGACCCAGTACTTC. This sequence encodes CASSGMLAGGYLTGETQYF. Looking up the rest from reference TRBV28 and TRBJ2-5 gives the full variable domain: DVKVTQSSRYLVKRTGEKVFLECVQDMDHENMFWYRQDPGLGLRLIYFSYDVKMKEKGDIPEGYSVSREKKERFSLILESASTNQTSMYLCASSGMLAGGYLTGETQYFGPGTRLLVL.